A single sample gave rise to the 17 T cell receptor beta chains below, sequenced in a study of blood T cells in healthy people across ages (dated by TCRdb to between 2014 and 2016). The library was generated by 5' RACE. The sequencer listed for this sample is Illumina HiSeq 2500. The second PCR ran for about 6 to 11 cycles and used a J-beta primer mix along with a sample-barcoded 5' primer. TCRdb cleaned the public reads at Q25 with fastp, built clones with MiXCR and kept in-frame beta chains. Under each unique CDR3 protein, matching rows form one entry showing the most common genes and DNA. Here the sample has roughly 800,000 distinct CDR3 sequences; 25% occur a single time. The ten top clones hold more than 8.5% of the sample. These same records also appear under a second study, on T cells of mothers and their children.

The material sequenced was blood. The receptors derive from a boy aged 10-17 years in good health.

This clonotype has a handful of counts. The gene calls are TRBV19 and TRBJ2-1; D may be TRBD1 (5 bases). V lost 1 base, J lost 13 bases, and 14 bases lay in between. This CDR3 comprises 13 residues. Germline-derived CDR1 and CDR2 are LNHDA and SQIVND (reference sequence). The CDR3 spells CASSIGQGIPQFF. CDR3 nucleotides: TGTGCCAGTAGTATAGGGCAGGGAATCCCCCAGTTCTTC.

The genes are TRBV4-1 and TRBJ2-7; D may correspond to TRBD1 or TRBD2 (5 bases each). V dropped 1 base and J dropped 5 bases, with 12 bases sitting between them. From germline, CDR1 is MGHRA and CDR2 YSYEKL. This CDR3 spans 14 amino acids. The CDR3 bases are TGCGCCAGCAGCCAAGTGGGGGTCAGCCACGAGCAGTACTTC. Translating gives CASSQVGVSHEQYF.

The rearrangement links TRBV6-5 to TRBJ1-1, with D unclear. The CDR3 runs 15 residues. Per the germline V gene, CDR1 is MNHEY and CDR2 is SVGAGI. V was trimmed by 6 bases and J by 2 bases, leaving 16 bases between them. As DNA, the CDR3 is TGTGCCAGCAGCCGGATCCAGGTCTCTAACACTGAAGCTTTCTTT. This codes for CASSRIQVSNTEAFF.

The rearrangement joins TRBV20-1 to TRBJ2-1; weak D call: TRBD2 (6 bases). V was pared by 1 base and J by 0 bases, with 16 bases between. The CDR3 sequence is 17 residues long. Germline V gene lookup returns CDR1 DFQATT and CDR2 SNEGSKA (reference sequence). The CDR3 region is CSARVGSGDVSYNEQFF. In DNA form, the CDR3 reads TGCAGTGCTAGAGTAGGTAGCGGAGACGTCTCCTACAATGAGCAGTTCTTC.

V is TRBV11-2 and J is TRBJ2-2; 9 bases are shared with TRBD1. Trimming took 2 bases from V and 3 from J; bases not matched to a gene: 7. The germline CDR1 and CDR2 sequences are SGHAT and FQNNGV. The CDR3 loop spans 17 amino acids. Written as DNA, the CDR3 is TGTGCCAGCAGCTTAACGACAGGGGGAGCTTACACCGGGGAGCTGTTTTTT. This sequence encodes CASSLTTGGAYTGELFF.

This clonotype turned up a few times. V gene TRBV9 combines with J gene TRBJ2-7; D not resolved. Germline values: CDR1 SGDLS, CDR2 YYNGEE. The V end lost 0 bases, the J end lost 6 bases, and 22 bases lay between the germline ends. CDR3 length: 17 amino acids. CDR3 nucleotides: TGTGCCAGCAGCGTAGATGGCTCGAGTCGGCTATCAGCCGAGCAGTACTTC. Translating gives CASSVDGSSRLSAEQYF.

This clonotype was picked up many times. One end of the junction does not line up with germline, which may come from a read error. The chain joins TRBV11-2 to TRBJ2-7; 11 bases align to TRBD2. CDR3 length equals 15 residues. Germline CDR1 is SGHAT and CDR2 is FQNNGV. CDR3 residues: CASSLGTSGTYEQYF. The CDR3 DNA is TGCGCCAGCAGCTTAGGGACTAGCGGAACCTACGAGCAGTACTTC.

This clonotype was observed a few times. This chain joins TRBV7-2 and TRBJ2-5; 8 bases fit TRBD1. The CDR3 totals 14 residues. Germline V gene lookup returns CDR1 SGHTA and CDR2 FQGNSA. The V segment lost 3 bases and the J segment 4 bases; nucleotides outside the gene matches: 4. CDR3 region: CASSLDRVLETQYF. DNA of the CDR3: TGTGCCAGCAGCTTGGACAGGGTTTTAGAGACCCAGTACTTC.

This chain links TRBV29-1 with TRBJ2-5; TRBD1 aligns across 7 bases. The J call may be mistaken, given a closer DNA end match to TRBJ2-7. CDR3 length equals 13 residues. Germline values: CDR1 SQVTM, CDR2 ANQGSEA. CDR3 in DNA: TGCAGCGTCCCCGGGGACAGAATATACGAGCAGTACTTC. The encoded protein is CSVPGDRIYEQYF.

This clonotype was counted between two and nine times. The chain combines TRBV5-1 with TRBJ2-5, with 8 bases identical to TRBD2. The ends lost 1 base at V and 0 bases at J; junction bases unmatched: 2. The CDR3 totals 15 residues. CDR1 and CDR2 (germline): SGHRS, YFSETQ. The CDR3 DNA reads TGCGCCAGCAGCTTGCAAGCGGGGGACCAAGAGACCCAGTACTTC. This gives the protein CASSLQAGDQETQYF. Looking up the rest from reference TRBV5-1 and TRBJ2-5 gives the full variable domain: KAGVTQTPRYLIKTRGQQVTLSCSPISGHRSVSWYQQTPGQGLQFLFEYFSETQRNKGNFPGRFSGRQFSNSRSEMNVSTLELGDSALYLCASSLQAGDQETQYFGPGTRLLVL.

This clonotype was found a few times. The V and J genes are TRBV5-1 and TRBJ2-1, with TRBD1 matching over 7 bases. Germline V gene data show CDR1 as SGHRS and CDR2 as YFSETQ. The CDR3 consists of 16 residues. V shed 4 bases and J 2 bases; nucleotides not matched to a gene: 9. CDR3 sequence: CASSQNGQATYNEQFF. The CDR3 nucleotides are TGCGCCAGCAGCCAAAATGGACAGGCAACCTACAATGAGCAGTTCTTC.

V usage is TRBV29-1 and J usage is TRBJ2-5; D unclear. CDR1 is SQVTM, CDR2 ANQGSEA, per germline. V lost 1 base and J lost 1, with 10 bases in between. The CDR3 covers 14 residues. CDR3 residues: CSVEVAGFQETQYF. CDR3 DNA sequence: TGCAGCGTTGAAGTGGCAGGCTTCCAAGAGACCCAGTACTTC.

This chain joins TRBV18 and TRBJ2-3; D perhaps matches TRBD2 (5 bases). CDR3 size: 16 residues. From germline, CDR1 is KGHSH and CDR2 LQKENI. The germline V and J ends were trimmed by 2 bases and 5 bases, with 17 bases remaining between them. CDR3 protein: CASSPDYASLGDTQYF. Written as DNA, the CDR3 is TGTGCCAGCTCACCAGATTATGCTAGCCTCGGAGATACGCAGTATTTT.

The J gene is TRBJ2-5, the V gene TRBV7-9, with 7 nucleotides matching TRBD2. V shed 0 bases and J 3 bases; nucleotides not matched to a gene: 4. In germline, CDR1 is SEHNR, CDR2 FQNEAQ (reference sequence). The CDR3 is made up of 15 amino acids. CDR3 in DNA: TGTGCCAGCAGCTTAGCTGGCGGGGGTAAAGAGACCCAGTACTTC. This sequence encodes CASSLAGGGKETQYF.

CDR3 sequence (DNA): TGTGCCAGCAGTTACGGCATCAGAGGGGGCGATTACGAGCAGTACTTC. Translated, it gives CASSYGIRGGDYEQYF. The rearrangement joins TRBV6-6 to TRBJ2-5, with 7 positions matching TRBD1. The closer fit of TRBJ2-7 to the DNA end suggests the J call may be wrong. Germline V lookup: CDR1 MNHNY, CDR2 SVGAGI (reference sequence). CDR3 length: 16 amino acids.

In its sample, this clonotype was seen a few times. CDR3 in DNA: TGTGCCAGCAGCTTAGGGTTTGGGGGGTCCGGCGGAAAACTGTTTTTT. Translated: CASSLGFGGSGGKLFF. The chain couples TRBV7-9 to TRBJ1-4; possibly TRBD1 for D (5 bases). The CDR3 covers 16 residues. Trimming stripped 1 base from V and 10 bases from J, with 19 bases between. Per the germline V gene, CDR1 is SEHNR and CDR2 is FQNEAQ (reference sequence).

There are a few counts of this clonotype. The chain joins TRBV27 to TRBJ2-1; D gene ambiguous. CDR1 is MNHEY, CDR2 SMNVEV, per germline (reference sequence). CDR3 length: 13 residues. Trimming cost V 8 bases and J 5 bases, with 13 bases left between them. The chain's CDR3 is CASYRLGNNEQFF. The DNA for the CDR3 is TGTGCCAGCTACCGGTTGGGAAACAATGAGCAGTTCTTC.